Each of the 31 T cell receptor beta chains below was sequenced from the same sample in a study of blood T cell repertoires in COVID-19. Measured with immunoSEQ multiplex PCR; TCRdb has only the in-frame clones, and not every one. The table lists a few hundred thousand clones, around 90% of them singletons, with around 2.8% in the top ten. The sample comprised peripheral blood. The receptors here all came from a young woman with COVID-19, enrolled during active disease.

This chain links TRBV18 with TRBJ1-6; 7 bases align to TRBD1. The germline CDR1 and CDR2 sequences are KGHSH and LQKENI. The J segment lost 8 bases and the V segment lost 4 bases, leaving 11 bases of the junction unmatched. The length of the CDR3 is 16 residues. For the CDR3, the DNA is TGTGCCAGCTCACTCCTCCTTACAGGGGCGCATTCACCCCTCCACTTT. It yields the protein CASSLLLTGAHSPLHF. Combining the CDR3 with reference TRBV18 and TRBJ1-6 gives the whole variable domain NAGVMQNPRHLVRRRGQEARLRCSPMKGHSHVYWYRQLPEEGLKFMVYLQKENIIDESGMPKERFSAEFPKEGPSILRIQQVVRGDSAAYFCASSLLLTGAHSPLHFGNGTRLTVT.

The CDR3 bases are TGTGCCAGCGGTGGGGTAGACAGGGAAGGAGGCTACACCTTC. Its translation is CASGGVDREGGYTF. The V and J genes are TRBV11-3 and TRBJ1-2, with 7 bases lining up with TRBD1. Germline V gene sequence: CDR1 SGHNT, CDR2 YENEEA. The CDR3 contains 14 residues. V shed 8 bases and J 8 bases; nucleotides not matched to a gene: 14.

The chain carries TRBV18 and TRBJ1-4; 7 bases fit TRBD1. The CDR3 length is 15 residues. In germline, CDR1 is KGHSH, CDR2 LQKENI. V lost 0 bases to trimming and J lost 8 bases; unmatched junction nucleotides: 6. The CDR3 spells CASSPPTGAREKLFF. CDR3 bases: TGTGCCAGCTCACCACCCACAGGGGCGAGAGAAAAACTGTTTTTT. Full variable domain (missing parts from reference TRBV18 and TRBJ1-4): NAGVMQNPRHLVRRRGQEARLRCSPMKGHSHVYWYRQLPEEGLKFMVYLQKENIIDESGMPKERFSAEFPKEGPSILRIQQVVRGDSAAYFCASSPPTGAREKLFFGSGTQLSVL.

This chain uses TRBV6-4 with TRBJ2-1; D perhaps matches TRBD1 (5 bases). V dropped 4 bases and J dropped 1 base, with 14 bases sitting between them. The CDR3 is 16 amino acids. The germline gives CDR1 MRHNA, CDR2 SNTAGT. CDR3 coding DNA: TGTGCCAGCAGTGTGTCAGGGATAGGGTCCTACAATGAGCAGTTCTTC. Its protein product is CASSVSGIGSYNEQFF.

This chain connects TRBV9 to TRBJ2-3, with 13 bases that match TRBD2. V lost 3 bases and J lost 5; bases outside the gene matches: 3. The CDR3 is 15 residues long. Germline V lookup: CDR1 SGDLS, CDR2 YYNGEE. CDR3 nucleotide sequence: TGTGCCAGCAGCGGCGGACTAGCGGGAGTAGATACGCAGTATTTT. Translation gives CASSGGLAGVDTQYF.

The genes are TRBV11-2 and TRBJ2-5; D may be TRBD2 (6 bases). Germline assignment: CDR1 SGHAT and CDR2 FQNNGV. The CDR3 covers 16 residues. The V end lost 5 bases, the J end lost 2 bases, and 18 bases lay between the germline ends. Written as DNA, the CDR3 is TGTGCCAGCAGCCCCGGGGGACCAGTAATTCAAGAGACCCAGTACTTC. The encoded protein is CASSPGGPVIQETQYF.

V usage is TRBV2 and J usage is TRBJ2-1; TRBD1 is a possible D gene (5 bases). The CDR3 has 12 amino acids. Germline V lookup: CDR1 SNHLY, CDR2 FYNNEI. V lost 6 bases, J lost 6 bases, and 9 bases lay in between. CDR3 coding DNA: TGTGCCAGCAGCCCGCAGGGCAATGAGCAGTTCTTC. It is translated as CASSPQGNEQFF.

The chain couples TRBV6-1 to TRBJ2-5; D is perhaps TRBD1 (6 bases). The CDR3 is made up of 14 amino acids. CDR1 and CDR2 (germline): MNHNS, SASEGT. V dropped 1 base and J dropped 1 base, with 7 bases sitting between them. The CDR3 DNA follows: TGTGCCAGCAGTGAAGGGACAGCCCAAGAGACCCAGTACTTC. Translating it yields CASSEGTAQETQYF.

This rearrangement joins TRBV6-2 or TRBV6-3 to TRBJ2-7; 10 nucleotides match TRBD1. Trimming removed 2 bases from V and 2 bases from J; junction bases left unmatched: 21. The CDR3 contains 21 residues. Germline-derived CDR1 and CDR2 are MNHEY and SVGEGT. The CDR3 is CASSYTYRDRGSDLPTYEQYV. The CDR3 DNA follows: TGTGCCAGCAGTTACACCTACCGGGACAGGGGCTCTGACCTCCCTACCTACGAGCAGTACGTC.

The chain carries TRBV4-1 and TRBJ1-5; D is undetermined. CDR3 length: 15 amino acids. The V gene's germline CDR1 is MGHRA and CDR2 YSYEKL. The V and J ends lost 2 bases and 2 bases respectively, with 10 bases between them. In nucleotides, the CDR3 is TGCGCCAGCAGCCAACCAGTCCGGGGCAATCAGCCCCAGCATTTT. Translating it yields CASSQPVRGNQPQHF.

This rearrangement joins TRBV3-1 (or the pseudogene TRBV3-2) to TRBJ1-6; 7 bases agree with TRBD1. The CDR3 runs 13 residues. The V gene's germline CDR1 is LGHDT and CDR2 YNNKEL (reference sequence). Germline trimming cut 5 bases from V and 10 bases from J; bases unmatched to any gene: 5. CDR3 coding DNA: TGTGCCAGCAGCTACGAACAGGGGTCACCCCTCCACTTT. Protein sequence: CASSYEQGSPLHF.

V usage is TRBV28 and J usage is TRBJ2-3; 13 nucleotides match TRBD2. The V gene's germline CDR1 is MDHEN and CDR2 SYDVKM. The CDR3 totals 15 residues. J was trimmed by 5 bases and V by 5 bases; bases with no gene match: 4. The CDR3: CASSTGLAGIDTQYF. The CDR3 nucleotides are TGTGCCAGCAGTACGGGACTAGCGGGGATAGATACGCAGTATTTT.

This chain joins TRBV7-9 and TRBJ1-2; 7 bases agree with TRBD1. CDR1 is SEHNR and CDR2 is FQNEAQ in the germline V gene (reference sequence). The V gene end was trimmed by 4 bases and the J gene end by 6 bases; junction bases not matched to a gene: 17. The CDR3 consists of 17 residues. Here the CDR3 reads CASSSGRQGFQANGYTF. DNA of the CDR3: TGTGCCAGCAGCTCCGGCAGACAGGGTTTCCAAGCTAATGGCTACACCTTC.

In its sample, this clone was seen once. The V call is TRBV4-2, the J call TRBJ2-1; 10 nucleotides agree with TRBD2. Trimming at V came to 2 bases and at J to 8 bases, leaving 9 bases not matched to a gene. Germline CDR1 is LGHNA and CDR2 is YNFKEQ. The CDR3 totals 16 residues. The CDR3 is CASSQLSGGPLDEQFF. CDR3 in DNA: TGTGCCAGCAGCCAACTTAGCGGGGGGCCCTTGGATGAGCAGTTCTTC.

The V gene is TRBV11-3, the J gene TRBJ1-4, with D perhaps matching TRBD1 (6 bases). Germline-derived CDR1 and CDR2 are SGHNT and YENEEA. This CDR3 has 16 amino acids. V was clipped by 4 bases and J by 0 bases, with 12 bases between them. For the CDR3, the DNA is TGTGCCAGCAGCTCGTACGGGACACCAACTAATGAAAAACTGTTTTTT. It codes for CASSSYGTPTNEKLFF.

The chain couples TRBV7-6 to TRBJ1-1; unclear D gene. The CDR3 length is 13 residues. Per germline, CDR1 SGHVS and CDR2 FNYEAQ. V gave up 2 bases and J gave up 2 bases, with 6 bases separating them. CDR3: CASSLRGNTEAFF. CDR3 nucleotides: TGTGCCAGCAGCTTACGGGGTAACACTGAAGCTTTCTTT.

This chain uses TRBV2 with TRBJ2-7; 7 positions agree with TRBD2. From germline, CDR1 is SNHLY and CDR2 FYNNEI. The CDR3 has 14 residues. V lost 3 bases, J lost 3 bases, and 5 bases stayed unmatched. The CDR3 is CASSEGLYYYEQYF. CDR3 DNA: TGTGCCAGCAGTGAGGGACTATATTACTACGAGCAGTACTTC. The variable domain in full, completed from reference TRBV2 and TRBJ2-7, reads EPEVTQTPSHQVTQMGQEVILRCVPISNHLYFYWYRQILGQKVEFLVSFYNNEISEKSEIFDDQFSVERPDGSNFTLKIRSTKLEDSAMYFCASSEGLYYYEQYFGPGTRLTVT.

J is TRBJ2-7 and V is TRBV7-9; a possible D gene is TRBD1 (6 bases). Germline CDR1 SEHNR, CDR2 FQNEAQ (reference sequence). Trimming took off 3 bases at V and 6 bases at J, with 9 bases between the two ends. CDR3 length: 12 amino acids. CDR3 coding DNA: TGTGCCAGCAGCTTGCAGGGGATCGAGCAGTACGTC. Protein: CASSLQGIEQYV.

The chain couples TRBV12-3 or TRBV12-4 to TRBJ1-6; the D gene is possibly TRBD1 (5 bases). The CDR3 spans 13 residues. Trimming stripped 3 bases from V and 10 bases from J, with 10 bases between. CDR3 nucleotide sequence: TGTGCCAGCAGTTTCGCAGGGAACTCACCCCTCCACTTT. Encoded protein: CASSFAGNSPLHF.

The V and J genes are TRBV5-4 and TRBJ1-2; 10 bases are a match to TRBD1. The CDR3 has 15 amino acids. Germline CDR1 and CDR2: SGHNT and YYREEE (reference sequence). The ends lost 3 bases at V and 4 bases at J; junction bases unmatched: 6. The CDR3 region is CASSSLGQGVYGYTF. Here the CDR3 DNA reads TGTGCCAGCAGCTCGCTTGGACAGGGGGTCTATGGCTACACCTTC.

This clone was observed a single time. The V gene is TRBV24-1, the J gene TRBJ1-2; the D gene is possibly TRBD1 (6 bases). The CDR3 length is 15 residues. CDR1 and CDR2 from the germline V gene are KGHDR and SFDVKD. The V end lost 6 bases, the J end lost 2 bases, and 15 bases lay between the germline ends. CDR3 nucleotides: TGTGCCACCAGTTTAGGGCCGGGGACAAACTATGGCTACACCTTC. This encodes CATSLGPGTNYGYTF.

V gene TRBV27 combines with J gene TRBJ1-2; 7 nucleotides align to TRBD1. The CDR3 is 17 amino acids. V lost 2 bases and J lost 3; bases outside the gene matches: 12. Germline V lookup: CDR1 MNHEY, CDR2 SMNVEV (reference sequence). The CDR3 is CASSLNSGTVRDYGYTF. The CDR3 nucleotides are TGTGCCAGCAGTTTAAATAGTGGGACAGTGAGGGACTATGGCTACACCTTC.

The V gene is TRBV5-1, the J gene TRBJ2-5; 9 positions match TRBD2. The CDR3 spans 15 residues. Looked up from germline, CDR1 is SGHRS and CDR2 is YFSETQ. V shed 4 bases, J shed 1 base, and the junction held 5 bases outside the gene matches. CDR3 sequence: CASSLAGQPQETQYF. The CDR3 bases are TGCGCCAGCAGCCTAGCGGGGCAGCCCCAAGAGACCCAGTACTTC.

The V gene is TRBV7-2, the J gene TRBJ1-2; D possibly corresponds to TRBD1 (6 bases). The CDR3 runs to 13 residues. Germline V gives CDR1 SGHTA, CDR2 FQGNSA. With 5 bases removed from V and 6 bases from J, the gap between germline ends came to 13 bases. CDR3 protein: CASSRPSGDGYTF. The CDR3 nucleotides read TGTGCCAGCAGCAGACCCTCAGGGGATGGCTACACCTTC.

This clone has only a few counts. The V and J genes are TRBV5-6 and TRBJ2-7; 7 bases map to TRBD1. Germline CDR1 reads SGHDT; CDR2 reads YYEEEE. Unmatched junction bases numbered 8, after V lost 4 bases and J lost 4 bases. This CDR3 is 14 amino acids long. CDR3 protein: CASSKNRGRYEQYF. CDR3 sequence (DNA): TGTGCCAGCAGCAAAAACAGGGGCAGATACGAGCAGTACTTC.

V is TRBV10-2 and J is TRBJ2-7; D is possibly TRBD2 (6 bases). The germline gives CDR1 WSHSY, CDR2 SAAADI. The CDR3 has 16 residues. The germline V and J ends were trimmed by 0 bases and 2 bases, with 14 bases remaining between them. CDR3 DNA: TGCGCCAGCAGTGAGTCGCGGCTAGCGCTGACCTACGAGCAGTACTTC. Protein sequence: CASSESRLALTYEQYF.

J is TRBJ2-2 and V is TRBV7-9; TRBD1 might be the D (5 bases). V shed 1 base and J shed 5 bases, with 11 bases lying between them. Germline loops: CDR1 SEHNR, CDR2 FQNEAQ (reference sequence). The CDR3 totals 15 residues. CDR3 protein: CASSLGNRPTGELFF. In DNA form, the CDR3 reads TGTGCCAGCAGCTTAGGAAACAGGCCAACCGGGGAGCTGTTTTTT.

The V and J genes are TRBV6-5 and TRBJ1-1; 8 bases are shared with TRBD1. The J segment lost 7 bases and the V segment lost 0 bases, leaving 10 bases of the junction unmatched. Germline CDR1 is MNHEY and CDR2 is SVGAGI. The CDR3 totals 16 residues. CDR3: CASSYSGRGLRNEAFF. The CDR3 DNA is TGTGCCAGCAGTTACTCGGGCAGGGGGCTTAGAAATGAAGCTTTCTTT.

The rearrangement uses TRBV5-6 and TRBJ2-5; D might be TRBD2 (6 bases). Trimming left V 0 bases short and J 5 bases short, with 20 bases between. Germline lookup yields CDR1 SGHDT and CDR2 YYEEEE. This CDR3 is built from 17 residues. In nucleotides, the CDR3 is TGTGCCAGCAGCTTGGAAAGTTTGGAGGGAGATCGGGAGACCCAGTACTTC. Translating it yields CASSLESLEGDRETQYF. Variable domain in full (rest from reference TRBV5-6 and TRBJ2-5): DAGVTQSPTHLIKTRGQQVTLRCSPKSGHDTVSWYQQALGQGPQFIFQYYEEEERQRGNFPDRFSGHQFPNYSSELNVNALLLGDSALYLCASSLESLEGDRETQYFGPGTRLLVL.

This clone was counted a few times. The rearrangement uses TRBV11-2 and TRBJ1-6, with D maybe TRBD1 (5 bases). The CDR3 extends over 14 amino acids. In germline, CDR1 is SGHAT, CDR2 FQNNGV. The V end lost 0 bases, the J end lost 17 bases, and 17 bases lay between the germline ends. CDR3 loop: CASSLDPAGRGVHF. The CDR3 DNA follows: TGTGCCAGCAGCTTAGATCCGGCTGGGCGGGGGGTCCACTTT. Supplemented by reference TRBV11-2 and TRBJ1-6, the full variable domain reads EAGVAQSPRYKIIEKRQSVAFWCNPISGHATLYWYQQILGQGPKLLIQFQNNGVVDDSQLPKDRFSAERLKGVDSTLKIQPAKLEDSAVYLCASSLDPAGRGVHFGNGTRLTVT.

The genes are TRBV21-1 and TRBJ2-2; the listed D gene, TRBD1, was not tested against the DNA. TRBV21-1 is a documented pseudogene. The CDR3 loop spans 12 amino acids. This CDR3 is CASRQGLGELFF. The CDR3 DNA reads TGTGCCAGCAGACAGGGTTTAGGGGAGCTGTTTTTT.